The 21 T cell receptor beta chains below all came from one sample that was sequenced in a study of long-term antiretroviral therapy in people with HIV. The authors ran the immunoSEQ assay, v3.0, at survey level. Sequencing used immunoSEQ multiplex PCR; TCRdb keeps in-frame clones, though not all of them. The sample yields about 24,000 clones, around 81% seen once. Source: unsorted PBMCs, taken at the start of antiretroviral therapy, before treatment. The receptors derive from a woman younger than 30 with HIV.

This clone was counted once. The V call is TRBV5-3, the J call TRBJ1-3, with 7 positions matching TRBD1. TRBV5-3 is classed as an ORF, of uncertain function. V gave up 5 bases and J gave up 0 bases; unmatched junction bases: 8. The CDR3 length is 16 residues. CDR3 in DNA: TGTGCCAGAAGTTGGGACAGTTTTTACTCTGGAAACACCATATATTTT. Translating it yields CARSWDSFYSGNTIYF.

This clone was detected once. The chain couples TRBV5-3 to TRBJ2-7, with D hard to call. TRBV5-3 is filed as an ORF, its function uncertain. This CDR3 is built from 17 residues. V was pared by 1 base and J by 4 bases, with 21 bases between. CDR3 in DNA: TGTGCCAGAAGCTTGTATGCCGGGTCGGTGAGTTATTACGAGCAGTACTTC. Translating gives CARSLYAGSVSYYEQYF.

This chain joins TRBV4-3 and TRBJ1-4, with D unclear. Germline lookup yields CDR1 LGHNA and CDR2 YSLEER. There are 16 residues in the CDR3. V was pared by 0 bases and J by 8 bases, with 16 bases between. CDR3 protein: CASSQDGEGGGEKLFF. Written as DNA, the CDR3 is TGCGCCAGCAGCCAAGACGGGGAGGGTGGAGGGGAAAAACTGTTTTTT.

The genes are TRBV4-2 and TRBJ2-7; the D is unclear. V shed 0 bases and J shed 1 base, with 4 bases lying between them. Germline V gene data show CDR1 as LGHNA and CDR2 as YNFKEQ. The CDR3 contains 13 residues. The CDR3: CASSQEPSYEQYF. The DNA of the CDR3 is TGTGCCAGCAGCCAAGAGCCATCCTACGAGCAGTACTTC.

This chain uses TRBV7-3 with TRBJ2-3; D remains ambiguous. There are 15 residues in the CDR3. The germline V gene has CDR1 SGHTA and CDR2 FQGTGA. Trimming stripped 5 bases from V and 0 bases from J, with 12 bases between. The CDR3 here is CASSQTGPSTDTQYF. In DNA form, the CDR3 reads TGTGCCAGCAGCCAGACCGGGCCTAGCACAGATACGCAGTATTTT. Using reference TRBV7-3 and TRBJ2-3 for the parts outside the CDR3, the full variable domain is GAGVSQTPSNKVTEKGKYVELRCDPISGHTALYWYRQSLGQGPEFLIYFQGTGAADDSGLPNDRFFAVRPEGSVSTLKIQRTERGDSAVYLCASSQTGPSTDTQYFGPGTRLTVL.

This rearrangement joins TRBV4-2 to TRBJ2-2, with D perhaps TRBD2 (6 bases). Germline-derived CDR1 and CDR2 are LGHNA and YNFKEQ. The CDR3 consists of 15 residues. Trimming shortened V by 0 bases and J by 4 bases, and 9 bases separated the two germline ends. DNA of the CDR3: TGTGCCAGCAGCCAAGACGGGAGCGGCACCGGGGAGCTGTTTTTT. This gives the protein CASSQDGSGTGELFF.

The V call is TRBV4-3, the J call TRBJ2-2; 9 nucleotides line up with TRBD2. The V gene's germline CDR1 is LGHNA and CDR2 YSLEER. The length of the CDR3 is 20 residues. The V gene end was trimmed by 4 bases and the J gene end by 5 bases; junction bases not matched to a gene: 20. For the CDR3, the DNA is TGCGCCAGCAGCCCGAATAGGCGTCTAGCGGGGATCCGGGGTACCGGGGAGCTGTTTTTT. Translating gives CASSPNRRLAGIRGTGELFF.

The chain has TRBV7-2 and TRBJ2-7; 10 bases agree with TRBD2. Germline loops: CDR1 SGHTA, CDR2 FQGNSA. The CDR3 spans 15 residues. Losses at the gene ends were 5 bases for V and 4 bases for J; bases not matched to a gene: 8. DNA of the CDR3: TGTGCCAGCAGCACCTCTAGCGGGAGTAGTTACGAGCAGTACTTC. Translating gives CASSTSSGSSYEQYF.

Sample share makes this clone medium-sized (0.01 to 0.1%). V gene TRBV5-6 combines with J gene TRBJ1-2; D is unresolved. The CDR3 spans 14 residues. V dropped 0 bases and J dropped 7 bases, with 13 bases sitting between them. Germline CDR1 reads SGHDT; CDR2 reads YYEEEE. The CDR3 reads CASSLDQGIVGYTF. The CDR3 coding sequence is TGTGCCAGCAGCTTGGACCAAGGGATAGTTGGCTACACCTTC.

The chain has TRBV19 and TRBJ1-1, with 9 bases aligning to TRBD1. CDR3 length equals 14 residues. The V and J ends lost 7 bases and 5 bases, in that order; junction bases with no gene match: 8. Germline V gene sequence: CDR1 LNHDA, CDR2 SQIVND (reference sequence). For the CDR3, the DNA is TGTGCCAGTATGATACAGGGGGCGCGTACTGAAGCTTTCTTT. Protein sequence: CASMIQGARTEAFF.

V gene TRBV4-1 combines with J gene TRBJ1-1; 7 nucleotides match TRBD1. With 0 bases clipped from V and 3 bases from J, the junction kept 7 bases outside the gene matches. Germline V lookup: CDR1 MGHRA, CDR2 YSYEKL. CDR3 length equals 16 residues. The CDR3 here is CASSQDMTGWDTEAFF. In DNA form, the CDR3 reads TGCGCCAGCAGCCAAGATATGACAGGGTGGGACACTGAAGCTTTCTTT.

The chain couples TRBV7-8 to TRBJ1-1; no firm D call. Germline CDR1 reads SGHVS; CDR2 reads FQNEAQ. Trimming pared 4 bases from V and 10 bases from J, leaving 13 bases between. The CDR3 is 12 residues long. CDR3 bases: TGTGCCAGCAGCTCCCCCCTTAGGCGAGCTTTCTTT. Its protein product is CASSSPLRRAFF.

The rearrangement uses TRBV6-1 and TRBJ2-7, with a weak D call TRBD1 (5 bases). Trimming removed 5 bases at V and 4 bases at J, with 9 bases between. Germline V gene lookup returns CDR1 MNHNS and CDR2 SASEGT. The CDR3 totals 12 residues. The CDR3 loop reads CASSFDRYEQYF. The DNA for the CDR3 is TGTGCCAGCAGTTTCGACAGATACGAGCAGTACTTC.

This clone was found a few times. The V and J genes are TRBV7-6 and TRBJ2-7; 10 bases align to TRBD2. The CDR3 totals 15 residues. The V segment lost 4 bases and the J segment 2 bases; nucleotides outside the gene matches: 5. CDR1 is SGHVS and CDR2 is FNYEAQ in the germline V gene. This CDR3 reads CASSSRAGGPYEQYF. The CDR3 DNA reads as TGTGCCAGCAGCTCGCGAGCGGGAGGGCCCTACGAGCAGTACTTC.

This clone was seen a single time. The V and J genes are TRBV14 and TRBJ2-2; weak D call: TRBD1 (5 bases). Looked up from germline, CDR1 is SGHDN and CDR2 is FVKESK. V lost 3 bases, J lost 0 bases, and 11 bases lay in between. The CDR3 spans 16 residues. The CDR3 region has the DNA TGTGCCAGCAGCCAGGTCAGGGAAGCGAACACCGGGGAGCTGTTTTTT. Its translation: CASSQVREANTGELFF.

This chain links TRBV6-5 with TRBJ2-7; 7 bases fit TRBD1. The CDR3 length is 14 residues. The V segment lost 2 bases and the J segment 5 bases; nucleotides outside the gene matches: 6. Germline V lookup: CDR1 MNHEY, CDR2 SVGAGI. The CDR3 DNA reads as TGTGCCAGCAGTTACAACGACAGGGCCCACGAGCAGTACTTC. Protein sequence: CASSYNDRAHEQYF.

The chain joins TRBV28 to TRBJ2-7, with D unclear. Germline loops: CDR1 MDHEN, CDR2 SYDVKM. The CDR3 runs 11 residues. V was clipped by 2 bases and J by 2 bases, with 1 base between them. CDR3 protein: CASSLTYEQYF. The CDR3 DNA reads as TGTGCCAGCAGTTTAACCTACGAGCAGTACTTC.

This clone has a single count. This chain links TRBV19 with TRBJ2-7, with D perhaps matching TRBD1 or TRBD2 (5 bases each). Trimming pared 4 bases from V and 9 bases from J, leaving 22 bases between. Germline V gives CDR1 LNHDA, CDR2 SQIVND (reference sequence). The CDR3 consists of 15 residues. DNA of the CDR3: TGTGCCAGTAGTAAATACCGGGACCGACCTACCGGGCAGTACTTC. Amino acid sequence: CASSKYRDRPTGQYF. Variable domain in full (rest from reference TRBV19 and TRBJ2-7): DGGITQSPKYLFRKEGQNVTLSCEQNLNHDAMYWYRQDPGQGLRLIYYSQIVNDFQKGDIAEGYSVSREKKESFPLTVTSAQKNPTAFYLCASSKYRDRPTGQYFGPGTRLTVT.

This sequence joins TRBV7-9 and TRBJ1-1; the match to TRBD1 covers 7 bases. The CDR3 is 15 residues long. With V trimmed by 5 bases and J by 3 bases, 9 bases remained unmatched. The germline V gene encodes CDR1 SEHNR and CDR2 FQNEAQ (reference sequence). In nucleotides, the CDR3 is TGTGCCAGCAGCACCACCAGACAGGGATACACTGAAGCTTTCTTT. As protein: CASSTTRQGYTEAFF. Full variable domain (remainder filled in from reference TRBV7-9 and TRBJ1-1): DTGVSQNPRHKITKRGQNVTFRCDPISEHNRLYWYRQTLGQGPEFLTYFQNEAQLEKSRLLSDRFSAERPKGSFSTLEIQRTEQGDSAMYLCASSTTRQGYTEAFFGQGTRLTVV.

The J gene is TRBJ1-4, the V gene TRBV5-1; TRBD1 aligns across 7 bases. Trimming at V came to 4 bases and at J to 2 bases, leaving 17 bases not matched to a gene. The germline V gene has CDR1 SGHRS and CDR2 YFSETQ. This CDR3 comprises 19 residues. CDR3 DNA sequence: TGCGCCAGCAGCCCGATGGGACAGTCGTTCCCGGGGACTAATGAAAAACTGTTTTTT. This sequence encodes CASSPMGQSFPGTNEKLFF.

This sequence joins TRBV11-2 and TRBJ2-2; no firm D call. The germline gives CDR1 SGHAT, CDR2 FQNNGV. CDR3 size: 14 residues. The V end lost 8 bases, the J end lost 3 bases, and 13 bases lay between the germline ends. CDR3 protein: CASFDSLDTGELFF. The CDR3 DNA reads TGTGCCAGCTTCGATTCGCTCGACACCGGGGAGCTGTTTTTT.